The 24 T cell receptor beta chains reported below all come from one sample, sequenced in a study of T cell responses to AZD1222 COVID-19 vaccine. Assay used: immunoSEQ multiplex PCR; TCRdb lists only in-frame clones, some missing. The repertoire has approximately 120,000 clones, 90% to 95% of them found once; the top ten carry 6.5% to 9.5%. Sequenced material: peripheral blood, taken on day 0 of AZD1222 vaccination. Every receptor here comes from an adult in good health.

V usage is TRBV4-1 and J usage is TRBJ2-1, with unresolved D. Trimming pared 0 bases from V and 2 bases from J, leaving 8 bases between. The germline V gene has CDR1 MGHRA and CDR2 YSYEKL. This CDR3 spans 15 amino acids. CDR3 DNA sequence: TGCGCCAGCAGCCAAGACCACTCTCCCTACAATGAGCAGTTCTTC. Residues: CASSQDHSPYNEQFF.

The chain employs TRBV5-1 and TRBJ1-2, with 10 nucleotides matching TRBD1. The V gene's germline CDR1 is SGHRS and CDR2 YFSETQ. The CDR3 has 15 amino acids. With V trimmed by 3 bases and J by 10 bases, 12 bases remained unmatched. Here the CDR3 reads CASSSYPGTGAVYTF. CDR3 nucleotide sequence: TGCGCCAGCAGCTCCTATCCCGGGACAGGGGCCGTCTACACCTTC.

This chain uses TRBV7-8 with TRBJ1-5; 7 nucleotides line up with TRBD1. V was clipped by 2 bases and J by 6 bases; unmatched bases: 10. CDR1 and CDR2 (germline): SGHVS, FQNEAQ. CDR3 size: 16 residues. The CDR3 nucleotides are TGTGCCAGCAGCTTACTGAAGTTCCCAGGGGGTCAGCCCCAGCATTTT. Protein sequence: CASSLLKFPGGQPQHF.

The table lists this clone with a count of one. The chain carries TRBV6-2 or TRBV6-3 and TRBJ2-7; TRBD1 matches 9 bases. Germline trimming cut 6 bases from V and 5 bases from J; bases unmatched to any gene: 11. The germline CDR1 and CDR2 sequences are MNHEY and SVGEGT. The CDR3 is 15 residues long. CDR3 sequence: CASSQTGGSIDEQYF. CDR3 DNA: TGTGCCAGCAGCCAGACAGGGGGAAGCATTGACGAGCAGTACTTC.

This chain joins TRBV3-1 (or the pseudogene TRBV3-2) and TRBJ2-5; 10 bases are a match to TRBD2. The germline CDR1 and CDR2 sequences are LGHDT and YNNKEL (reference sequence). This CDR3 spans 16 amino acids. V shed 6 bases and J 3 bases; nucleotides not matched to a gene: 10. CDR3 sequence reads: CASSPGLTSGEETQYF. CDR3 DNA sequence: TGTGCCAGCAGTCCGGGTCTTACTAGCGGGGAAGAGACCCAGTACTTC.

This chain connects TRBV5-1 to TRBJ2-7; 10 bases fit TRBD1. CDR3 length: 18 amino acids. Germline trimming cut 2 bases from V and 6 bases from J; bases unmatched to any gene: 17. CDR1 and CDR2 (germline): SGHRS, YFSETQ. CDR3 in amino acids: CASSFIPGQGRQVFEQYF. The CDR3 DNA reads TGCGCCAGCAGCTTCATACCGGGACAGGGGAGGCAGGTCTTCGAGCAGTACTTC. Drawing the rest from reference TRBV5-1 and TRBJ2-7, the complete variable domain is KAGVTQTPRYLIKTRGQQVTLSCSPISGHRSVSWYQQTPGQGLQFLFEYFSETQRNKGNFPGRFSGRQFSNSRSEMNVSTLELGDSALYLCASSFIPGQGRQVFEQYFGPGTRLTVT.

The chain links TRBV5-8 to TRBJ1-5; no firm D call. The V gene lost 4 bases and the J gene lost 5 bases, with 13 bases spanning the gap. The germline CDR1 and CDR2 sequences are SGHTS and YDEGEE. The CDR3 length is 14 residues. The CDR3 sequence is CASSPAGVDQPQHF. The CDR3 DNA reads TGTGCCAGCAGCCCGGCAGGAGTAGATCAGCCCCAGCATTTT. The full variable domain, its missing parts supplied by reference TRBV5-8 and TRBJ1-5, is EAGVTQSPTHLIKTRGQQATLRCSPISGHTSVYWYQQALGLGLQFLLWYDEGEERNRGNFPPRFSGRQFPNYSSELNVNALELEDSALYLCASSPAGVDQPQHFGDGTRLSIL.

The DNA of the CDR3 is TGCGCCAGCAGCTCGACAGATAACTATGGCTACACCTTC. This sequence encodes CASSSTDNYGYTF. The V and J genes are TRBV5-1 and TRBJ1-2; TRBD1 is a possible D gene (5 bases). The germline V and J ends were trimmed by 3 bases and 1 base, with 7 bases remaining between them. There are 13 residues in the CDR3. Germline V gives CDR1 SGHRS, CDR2 YFSETQ.

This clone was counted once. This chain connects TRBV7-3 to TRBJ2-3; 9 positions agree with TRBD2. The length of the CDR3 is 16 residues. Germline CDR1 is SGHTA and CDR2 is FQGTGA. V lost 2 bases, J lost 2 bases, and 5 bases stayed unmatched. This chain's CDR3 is CASSLGLAGLTDTQYF. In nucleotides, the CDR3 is TGTGCCAGCAGCTTAGGCCTAGCGGGGCTCACAGATACGCAGTATTTT.

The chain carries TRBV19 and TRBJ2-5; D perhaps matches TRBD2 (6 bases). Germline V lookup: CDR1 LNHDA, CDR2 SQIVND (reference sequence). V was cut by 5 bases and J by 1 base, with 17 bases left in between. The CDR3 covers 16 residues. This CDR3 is CASSPRSSSGQETQYF. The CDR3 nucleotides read TGTGCCAGTAGTCCCCGGTCGAGTAGCGGCCAAGAGACCCAGTACTTC.

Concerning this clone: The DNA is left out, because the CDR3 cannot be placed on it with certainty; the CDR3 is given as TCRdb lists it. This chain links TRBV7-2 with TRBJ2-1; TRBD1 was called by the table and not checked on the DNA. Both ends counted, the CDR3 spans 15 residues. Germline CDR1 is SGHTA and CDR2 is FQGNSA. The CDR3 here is CASSILGQHYNEQFF.

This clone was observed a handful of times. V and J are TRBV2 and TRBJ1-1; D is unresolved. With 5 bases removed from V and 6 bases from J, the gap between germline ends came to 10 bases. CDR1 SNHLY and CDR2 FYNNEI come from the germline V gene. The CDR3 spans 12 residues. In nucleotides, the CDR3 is TGTGCCAGCAGTTTGACCTGGGCTGAAGCTTTCTTT. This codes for CASSLTWAEAFF.

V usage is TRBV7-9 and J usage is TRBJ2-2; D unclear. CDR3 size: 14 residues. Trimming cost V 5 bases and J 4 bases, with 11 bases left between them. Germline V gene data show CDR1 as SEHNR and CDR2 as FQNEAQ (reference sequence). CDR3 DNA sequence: TGTGCCAGCAGCCAGCCAATGGGCACCGGGGAGCTGTTTTTT. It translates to CASSQPMGTGELFF.

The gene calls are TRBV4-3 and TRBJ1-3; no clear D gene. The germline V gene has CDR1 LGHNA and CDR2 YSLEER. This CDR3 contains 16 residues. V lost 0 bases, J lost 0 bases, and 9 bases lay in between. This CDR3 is CASSQDLGFSGNTIYF. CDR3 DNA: TGCGCCAGCAGCCAAGACCTGGGCTTCTCTGGAAACACCATATATTTT.

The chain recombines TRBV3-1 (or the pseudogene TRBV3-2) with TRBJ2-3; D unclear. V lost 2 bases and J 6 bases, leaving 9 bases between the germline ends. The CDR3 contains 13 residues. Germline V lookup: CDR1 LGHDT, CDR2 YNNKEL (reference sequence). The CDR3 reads CASSQRSADTQYF. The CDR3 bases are TGTGCCAGCAGCCAAAGAAGCGCGGATACGCAGTATTTT.

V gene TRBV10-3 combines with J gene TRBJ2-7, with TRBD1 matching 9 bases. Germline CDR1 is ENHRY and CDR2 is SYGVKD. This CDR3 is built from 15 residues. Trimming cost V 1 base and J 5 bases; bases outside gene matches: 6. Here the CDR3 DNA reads TGTGCCATCAGTGAGTTGGGACAGGGTAGTGACGAGCAGTACTTC. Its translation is CAISELGQGSDEQYF.

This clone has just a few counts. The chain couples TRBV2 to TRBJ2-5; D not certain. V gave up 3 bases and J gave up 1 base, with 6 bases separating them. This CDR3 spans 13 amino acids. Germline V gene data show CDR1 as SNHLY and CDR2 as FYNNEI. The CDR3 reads CASSDISQETQYF. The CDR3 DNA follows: TGTGCCAGCAGTGATATCTCCCAAGAGACCCAGTACTTC.

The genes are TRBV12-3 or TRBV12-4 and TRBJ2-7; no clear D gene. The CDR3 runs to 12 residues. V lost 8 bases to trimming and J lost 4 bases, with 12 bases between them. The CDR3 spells CASPPGSYEQYF. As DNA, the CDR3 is TGTGCCAGCCCTCCGGGCAGTTACGAGCAGTACTTC.

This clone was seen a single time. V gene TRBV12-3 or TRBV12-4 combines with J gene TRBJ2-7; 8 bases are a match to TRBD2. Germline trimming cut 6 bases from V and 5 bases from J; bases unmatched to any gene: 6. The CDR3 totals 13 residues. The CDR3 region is CASRGTSLNEQYF. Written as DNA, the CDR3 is TGTGCCAGCAGGGGGACTAGTCTCAACGAGCAGTACTTC.

CDR3 in DNA: TGTGCCAGCAGCATAAGGACAGGGATTGCCAATGAGCAGTTCTTC. Amino acids: CASSIRTGIANEQFF. The rearrangement uses TRBV11-2 and TRBJ2-1; 8 nucleotides match TRBD1. Germline loops: CDR1 SGHAT, CDR2 FQNNGV. This CDR3 contains 15 residues. The trim removed 5 bases at V and 6 bases at J, leaving 9 bases unmatched.

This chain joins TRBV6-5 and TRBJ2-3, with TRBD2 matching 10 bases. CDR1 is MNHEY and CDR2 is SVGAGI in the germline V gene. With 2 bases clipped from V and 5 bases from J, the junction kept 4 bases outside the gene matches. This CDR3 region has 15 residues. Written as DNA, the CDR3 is TGTGCCAGCAGTTACGAGCGGGGGGGCCTAGATACGCAGTATTTT. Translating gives CASSYERGGLDTQYF.

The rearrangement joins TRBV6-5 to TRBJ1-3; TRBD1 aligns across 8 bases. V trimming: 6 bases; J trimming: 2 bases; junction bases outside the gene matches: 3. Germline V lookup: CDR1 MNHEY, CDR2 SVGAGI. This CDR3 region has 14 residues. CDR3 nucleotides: TGTGCCAGCAGCTCAGGGGGCACTGGAAACACCATATATTTT. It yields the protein CASSSGGTGNTIYF.

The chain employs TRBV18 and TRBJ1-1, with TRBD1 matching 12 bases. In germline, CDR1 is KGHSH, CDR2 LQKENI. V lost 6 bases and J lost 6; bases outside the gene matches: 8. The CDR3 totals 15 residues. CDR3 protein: CASSPGTGGLAEAFF. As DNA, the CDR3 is TGTGCCAGCTCTCCCGGGACAGGGGGCCTTGCTGAAGCTTTCTTT.

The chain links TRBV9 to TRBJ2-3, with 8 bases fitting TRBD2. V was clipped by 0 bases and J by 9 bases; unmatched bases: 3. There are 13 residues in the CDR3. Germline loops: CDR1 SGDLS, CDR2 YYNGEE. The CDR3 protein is CASSVGTGGTQYF. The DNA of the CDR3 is TGTGCCAGCAGCGTAGGAACGGGGGGGACGCAGTATTTT.